Below are 29 T cell receptor beta chains sequenced from a single sample in a study of T and B cells in COVID-19 patients. TRB was amplified from about 260-540 ng of blood genomic DNA. BIOMED2 TRB-A/B primer pools were used in multiplex TRB PCR. From the multiplex PCR reads, TCRdb called clonotypes with MiXCR, one entry per CDR3 protein. The sample carries around 8,000 distinct CDR3 sequences, around two fifths recorded once. The source material was blood. These TCRs come from a human donor who had recovered from COVID-19.

This clonotype has a handful of counts. V gene TRBV5-6 combines with J gene TRBJ1-6; D might be TRBD1 (6 bases). CDR3 size: 15 residues. Per the germline V gene, CDR1 is SGHDT and CDR2 is YYEEEE. V lost 4 bases to trimming and J lost 9 bases, with 17 bases between them. CDR3 loop: CASSRLGGIGSPLHF. CDR3 DNA: TGTGCCAGCAGCCGACTAGGGGGTATTGGTTCACCCCTCCACTTT.

This chain links TRBV30 with TRBJ1-1, with D tentatively TRBD1 (5 bases). Germline V lookup: CDR1 GTSNPN, CDR2 SVGIG (reference sequence). V lost 8 bases and J 3 bases, leaving 19 bases between the germline ends. The CDR3 length is 14 residues. As DNA, the CDR3 is TGTGCCGGCAACAGGAGGCTTATTGACACTGAAGCTTTCTTT. Translated: CAGNRRLIDTEAFF. The variable domain in full, with the rest retrieved from reference TRBV30 and TRBJ1-1, is SQTIHQWPATLVQPVGSPLSLECTVEGTSNPNLYWYRQAAGRGLQLLFYSVGIGQISSEVPQNLSASRPQDRQFILSSKKLLLSDSGFYLCAGNRRLIDTEAFFGQGTRLTVV.

By its share, this clonotype is medium-sized. The genes are TRBV19 and TRBJ2-2; tentatively, D is TRBD1 or TRBD2 (7 bases each). In germline, CDR1 is LNHDA, CDR2 SQIVND (reference sequence). Trimming left V 6 bases short and J 3 bases short, with 20 bases between. CDR3 size: 17 residues. CDR3 DNA: TGTGCCAGTAGGCACATCCTGGGGGGGACAGACACCGGGGAGCTGTTTTTT. Protein: CASRHILGGTDTGELFF.

Notes on this clonotype: A much larger clone is a single base away; this may be a read error. The chain uses TRBV19 and TRBJ2-3, with D possibly called TRBD1 or TRBD2 (5 bases each). With 3 bases removed from V and 6 bases from J, the gap between germline ends came to 22 bases. Germline CDR1 reads LNHDA; CDR2 reads SQIVND (reference sequence). This CDR3 has 17 residues. The CDR3 nucleotides are TGTGCCAGTAGTATTACCGGGGCAGGGAATTTTGTGGATACGCAGTATTTT. It specifies CASSITGAGNFVDTQYF.

This chain connects TRBV10-3 to TRBJ1-1; the D is unclear. The CDR3 runs to 15 residues. V lost 3 bases and J 1 base, leaving 12 bases between the germline ends. In germline, CDR1 is ENHRY, CDR2 SYGVKD. CDR3 in amino acids: CAISDLAKPNTEAFF. The CDR3 DNA reads as TGTGCCATCAGTGATCTGGCGAAGCCGAACACTGAAGCTTTCTTT.

CDR3 sequence: CSVAGSVSQPQHF. CDR3 in DNA: TGCAGCGTTGCAGGGTCCGTTAGTCAGCCCCAGCATTTT. V is TRBV29-1 and J is TRBJ1-5; D is possibly TRBD1 (5 bases). Germline values: CDR1 SQVTM, CDR2 ANQGSEA. V was clipped by 4 bases and J by 6 bases, with 13 bases between them. CDR3 length: 13 amino acids. Supplemented by reference TRBV29-1 and TRBJ1-5, the full variable domain reads SAVISQKPSRDICQRGTSLTIQCQVDSQVTMMFWYRQQPGQSLTLIATANQGSEATYESGFVIDKFPISRPNLTFSTLTVSNMSPEDSSIYLCSVAGSVSQPQHFGDGTRLSIL.

The gene calls are TRBV29-1 and TRBJ2-4; weak D call: TRBD2 (7 bases). Germline V CDR1 and CDR2: SQVTM, ANQGSEA. CDR3 length equals 14 residues. The V end was cut by 1 base, the J end by 9 bases, with 16 bases between. Here the CDR3 reads CSVEVKGGGGIQYF. As DNA, the CDR3 is TGCAGCGTTGAAGTTAAGGGGGGCGGGGGCATTCAGTACTTC.

V and J are TRBV6-5 and TRBJ1-3; maybe TRBD1 (6 bases). The germline V gene has CDR1 MNHEY and CDR2 SVGAGI. This CDR3 comprises 14 residues. V was shortened by 6 bases and J by 4 bases, with 13 bases between the two germline ends. This CDR3 is CASSEQGSGNTIYF. CDR3 nucleotides: TGTGCCAGCAGCGAACAGGGATCCGGAAACACCATATATTTT.

This clonotype is medium-sized (0.01 to 0.1%). V and J are TRBV11-3 and TRBJ2-7; 8 bases are a match to TRBD2. Germline CDR1 SGHNT, CDR2 YENEEA. With 8 bases clipped from V and 3 bases from J, the junction kept 3 bases outside the gene matches. There are 12 residues in the CDR3. The CDR3 reads CASRGGSYEQYF. In DNA form, the CDR3 reads TGTGCCAGCCGGGGGGGGAGCTACGAGCAGTACTTC.

The genes are TRBV5-4 and TRBJ2-2; the D gene is possibly TRBD2 (6 bases). Trimming pared 4 bases from V and 1 base from J, leaving 11 bases between. Germline assignment: CDR1 SGHNT and CDR2 YYREEE (reference sequence). The CDR3 has 15 amino acids. The DNA for the CDR3 is TGTGCCAGCAGCCGCCGCGGGAAGAACACCGGGGAGCTGTTTTTT. Translated, it gives CASSRRGKNTGELFF. Full variable domain (missing parts from reference TRBV5-4 and TRBJ2-2): ETGVTQSPTHLIKTRGQQVTLRCSSQSGHNTVSWYQQALGQGPQFIFQYYREEENGRGNFPPRFSGLQFPNYSSELNVNALELDDSALYLCASSRRGKNTGELFFGEGSRLTVL.

This clonotype rates as medium-sized. J is TRBJ2-3 and V is TRBV19; D call uncertain. Germline values: CDR1 LNHDA, CDR2 SQIVND (reference sequence). The CDR3 covers 16 residues. With 1 base removed from V and 0 bases from J, the gap between germline ends came to 11 bases. CDR3 loop: CASSIAQWASTDTQYF. Here the CDR3 DNA reads TGTGCCAGTAGTATAGCCCAATGGGCTAGCACAGATACGCAGTATTTT.

For this clonotype: No conserved phenylalanine or tryptophan is present at the end of the CDR3, so a read error is the likely explanation. The rearrangement links TRBV6-6 to TRBJ2-3; 8 positions match TRBD2. V lost 6 bases, J lost 4 bases, and 0 bases stayed unmatched. CDR1 is MNHNY and CDR2 is SVGAGI in the germline V gene (reference sequence). The CDR3 has 12 amino acids. CDR3 coding DNA: TGTGCCAGCAGGACTAGCGCAGATACGCAGTATTTG. Translated: CASRTSADTQYL.

The chain uses TRBV15 and TRBJ1-6, with 7 bases aligning to TRBD1. Per germline, CDR1 LNHNV and CDR2 YYDKDF (reference sequence). Trimming removed 0 bases from V and 6 bases from J; junction bases left unmatched: 5. The CDR3 sequence is 16 residues long. The CDR3 loop reads CATSRDRGQANSPLHF. The CDR3 bases are TGTGCCACCAGCAGAGACCGCGGACAGGCTAATTCACCCCTCCACTTT.

This clonotype has just a few counts. V gene TRBV27 combines with J gene TRBJ2-4; D gene ambiguous. The CDR3 consists of 14 residues. V was shortened by 3 bases and J by 11 bases, with 17 bases between the two germline ends. Germline CDR1 is MNHEY and CDR2 is SMNVEV (reference sequence). CDR3 sequence reads: CASSFSESTLLQYF. As DNA, the CDR3 is TGTGCCAGCAGTTTTTCAGAGTCTACACTCCTTCAGTACTTC.

Note on this clonotype: Its ends do not fully match the called genes, so a read error is possible. The rearrangement links TRBV7-2 to TRBJ2-3; 8 positions agree with TRBD1. CDR3 size: 14 residues. Per germline, CDR1 SGHTA and CDR2 FQGNSA. The CDR3 sequence: CANSQDRVPDTQYF. Written as DNA, the CDR3 is TGTGCCAACAGCCAGGACAGGGTCCCAGATACGCAGTATTTT.

This clonotype has a handful of counts. The chain carries TRBV7-6 and TRBJ2-3; weak D call: TRBD1 (6 bases). The CDR3 is 13 amino acids. Germline V gene lookup returns CDR1 SGHVS and CDR2 FNYEAQ. Trimming pared 5 bases from V and 5 bases from J, leaving 11 bases between. The CDR3 nucleotides are TGTGCCAGCAGCGAGGGACAAAGAGATACGCAGTATTTT. This encodes CASSEGQRDTQYF.

The sample holds a few counts of this clonotype. The chain combines TRBV29-1 with TRBJ1-4; 8 positions match TRBD1. The CDR3 consists of 12 residues. V lost 7 bases and J lost 6; bases outside the gene matches: 4. The germline V gene has CDR1 SQVTM and CDR2 ANQGSEA. In DNA form, the CDR3 reads TGCAGCGCCTTGGACAGGGATGAAAAACTGTTTTTT. It codes for CSALDRDEKLFF.

The chain couples TRBV6-6 to TRBJ2-2, with D unclear. The CDR3 is 13 residues long. In germline, CDR1 is MNHNY, CDR2 SVGAGI (reference sequence). V lost 6 bases, J lost 2 bases, and 7 bases lay in between. Here the CDR3 reads CASRSTNTGELFF. The CDR3 nucleotides read TGTGCCAGCAGGTCCACTAACACCGGGGAGCTGTTTTTT.

In this sample, this clonotype turned up a few times. The chain carries TRBV7-9 and TRBJ2-3; D gene unclear. The V gene lost 5 bases and the J gene lost 3 bases, with 12 bases spanning the gap. The germline gives CDR1 SEHNR, CDR2 FQNEAQ (reference sequence). The CDR3 runs to 14 residues. In DNA form, the CDR3 reads TGTGCCAGCAGCCCCTCCACACGGACAGATACGCAGTATTTT. As protein: CASSPSTRTDTQYF.

The chain has TRBV29-1 and TRBJ2-1; 11 nucleotides align to TRBD2. With 7 bases clipped from V and 9 bases from J, the junction kept 8 bases outside the gene matches. Germline CDR1 is SQVTM and CDR2 is ANQGSEA. The CDR3 loop spans 13 amino acids. CDR3 sequence: CSALLAGVGEQFF. As DNA, the CDR3 is TGCAGCGCCCTACTAGCGGGGGTAGGTGAGCAGTTCTTC.

Concerning this clonotype itself: A read error may account for a junction end that differs from germline. J is TRBJ2-3 and V is TRBV6-5, with D perhaps TRBD2 (6 bases). Germline-derived CDR1 and CDR2 are MNHEY and SVGAGI. The CDR3 sequence is 15 residues long. The CDR3 region is CASTWTATSTDTLYF. CDR3 coding DNA: TGTGCCAGCACCTGGACGGCTACTAGCACAGATACGCTGTATTTT.

This clonotype qualifies as medium-sized. The chain is built from TRBV10-3 and TRBJ2-2, with D maybe TRBD1 (5 bases). The CDR3 contains 15 residues. Trimming pared 4 bases from V and 2 bases from J, leaving 11 bases between. Germline values: CDR1 ENHRY, CDR2 SYGVKD. DNA of the CDR3: TGTGCCATCAGTGCAGGGCAGGTCAACACCGGGGAGCTGTTTTTT. Its translation is CAISAGQVNTGELFF.

This sequence joins TRBV30 and TRBJ2-5; D call uncertain. Germline V gene data show CDR1 as GTSNPN and CDR2 as SVGIG (reference sequence). V was clipped by 5 bases and J by 1 base, with 11 bases between them. CDR3 length equals 13 residues. CDR3 region: CAWEKLLQETQYF. The CDR3 bases are TGTGCCTGGGAAAAACTACTCCAAGAGACCCAGTACTTC.

The chain recombines TRBV6-6 with TRBJ2-1, with 8 bases identical to TRBD2. V trimming: 4 bases; J trimming: 6 bases; junction bases outside the gene matches: 2. The CDR3 consists of 13 residues. The germline CDR1 and CDR2 sequences are MNHNY and SVGAGI (reference sequence). The CDR3 region has the DNA TGTGCCAGCAGTTTGGGACTAGGCAATGAGCAGTTCTTC. Translated: CASSLGLGNEQFF.

This clonotype is medium-sized within its sample. The chain combines TRBV19 with TRBJ2-2; TRBD2 matches 7 bases. The germline CDR1 and CDR2 sequences are LNHDA and SQIVND (reference sequence). The CDR3 covers 16 residues. The V gene end was trimmed by 2 bases and the J gene end by 0 bases; junction bases not matched to a gene: 3. CDR3 DNA sequence: TGTGCCAGTAGTATACCGCTAGCGGCGAACACCGGGGAGCTGTTTTTT. This encodes CASSIPLAANTGELFF.

The rearrangement links TRBV5-4 to TRBJ2-2; no firm D call. Trimming shortened V by 4 bases and J by 7 bases, and 11 bases separated the two germline ends. Germline CDR1 is SGHNT and CDR2 is YYREEE (reference sequence). The CDR3 contains 13 residues. The DNA of the CDR3 is TGTGCCAGCAGCCCCCTGGCCGGCGGGGAGCTGTTTTTT. Translating gives CASSPLAGGELFF.

This clonotype rates as medium-sized (0.01 to 0.1%). J is TRBJ2-5 and V is TRBV19; D unresolved. The CDR3 contains 12 residues. The V gene's germline CDR1 is LNHDA and CDR2 SQIVND (reference sequence). The V gene lost 3 bases and the J gene lost 2 bases, with 4 bases spanning the gap. CDR3 protein: CASSMGQETQYF. For the CDR3, the DNA is TGTGCCAGTAGTATGGGGCAAGAGACCCAGTACTTC. Filled out from reference TRBV19 and TRBJ2-5, the complete variable domain reads DGGITQSPKYLFRKEGQNVTLSCEQNLNHDAMYWYRQDPGQGLRLIYYSQIVNDFQKGDIAEGYSVSREKKESFPLTVTSAQKNPTAFYLCASSMGQETQYFGPGTRLLVL.

A few counts support this clonotype. The rearrangement joins TRBV6-6 to TRBJ2-4, with TRBD1 matching 7 bases. Germline CDR1 MNHNY, CDR2 SVGAGI (reference sequence). Trimming took 0 bases from V and 1 from J; bases not matched to a gene: 3. The CDR3 length is 16 residues. The CDR3 DNA reads as TGTGCCAGCAGTTACTCGTTACAGGGGGCCAAAAACATTCAGTACTTC. It encodes CASSYSLQGAKNIQYF.

This chain joins TRBV6-6 and TRBJ2-2; D is uncertain. Trimming stripped 0 bases from V and 1 base from J, with 6 bases between. Germline V gives CDR1 MNHNY, CDR2 SVGAGI (reference sequence). The CDR3 spans 15 residues. CDR3 DNA sequence: TGTGCCAGCAGTTACTCGAGCCAGAACACCGGGGAGCTGTTTTTT. Its translation: CASSYSSQNTGELFF.